This T cell receptor (beta chain) emerged from a study of technical replicates of blood from several donors. TCRdb's copy holds only in-frame clones and misses some; the assay was immunoSEQ multiplex PCR. The profile shows 55,000 to 75,000 clones, 94% of them singletons. CDR3 length: 16 residues. V lost 4 bases and J lost 5; bases outside the gene matches: 14. Germline V lookup: CDR1 SGHRS, CDR2 YFSETQ. V usage is TRBV5-1 and J usage is TRBJ2-5; 7 nucleotides agree with TRBD1. The sequence derives from a human donor in good health. The material sequenced was T cells isolated from PBMCs. This chain's CDR3 is CASSLSLSTGVETQYF. For the CDR3, the DNA is TGCGCCAGCAGCCTCTCCCTAAGTACAGGGGTGGAGACCCAGTACTTC.